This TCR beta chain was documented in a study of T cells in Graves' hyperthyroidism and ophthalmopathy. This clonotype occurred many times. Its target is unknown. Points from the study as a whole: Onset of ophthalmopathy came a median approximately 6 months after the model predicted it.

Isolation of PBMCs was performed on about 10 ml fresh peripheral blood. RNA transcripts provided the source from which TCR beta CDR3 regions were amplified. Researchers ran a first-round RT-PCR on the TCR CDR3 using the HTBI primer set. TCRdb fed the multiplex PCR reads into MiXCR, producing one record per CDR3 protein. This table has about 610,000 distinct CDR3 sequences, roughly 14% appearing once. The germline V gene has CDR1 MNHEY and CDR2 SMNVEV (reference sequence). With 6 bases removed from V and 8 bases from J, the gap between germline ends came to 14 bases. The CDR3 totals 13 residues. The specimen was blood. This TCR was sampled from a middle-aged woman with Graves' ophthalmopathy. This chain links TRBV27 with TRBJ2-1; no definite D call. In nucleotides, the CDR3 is TGTGCCAGCAGAATTTATAACGGGTATGAGCAGTTCTTC. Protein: CASRIYNGYEQFF.